The 5 T cell receptor beta chains presented below share a single source sample, sequenced in a study of shared clonotypes between healthy human individuals. Using immunoSEQ multiplex PCR, the repertoire was profiled, and TCRdb retains in-frame clones only, with some absent. The repertoire consists of under 1,900,000 clones, with around 98.5% occurring once and the leading ten covering roughly 0.35%. The sample was naive CD4+ T cells sorted from blood. The sample's subset: CD45RA+ positively selected. These receptors all come from a man under 40 in good health.

This clone is a singleton in its sample. The chain joins TRBV19 to TRBJ2-1; 7 nucleotides match TRBD2. The V and J ends lost 6 bases and 7 bases, in that order; junction bases with no gene match: 9. CDR1 and CDR2 (germline): LNHDA, SQIVND (reference sequence). This CDR3 region has 14 residues. The CDR3 reads CASRLSGPQNEQFF. CDR3 bases: TGTGCCAGTAGACTTAGCGGGCCCCAGAATGAGCAGTTCTTC.

The chain links TRBV28 to TRBJ2-7, with 7 bases that match TRBD1. With 8 bases clipped from V and 5 bases from J, the junction kept 9 bases outside the gene matches. The CDR3 totals 13 residues. Germline CDR1 is MDHEN and CDR2 is SYDVKM. The CDR3, as DNA: TGTGCCAGCGGTAGACAGGGACCTGACGAGCAGTACTTC. Translated, it gives CASGRQGPDEQYF.

The chain is built from TRBV7-9 and TRBJ1-5; D is unclear. Trimming removed 3 bases from V and 2 bases from J, with 8 bases in between. The germline gives CDR1 SEHNR, CDR2 FQNEAQ (reference sequence). This CDR3 is built from 14 residues. The CDR3 bases are TGTGCCAGCAGCTTTGCAAGTCGCAATCAGCCCCAGCATTTT. This codes for CASSFASRNQPQHF.

The rearrangement links TRBV29-1 to TRBJ1-1; D might be TRBD1 (5 bases). V shed 7 bases and J shed 3 bases, with 18 bases lying between them. The V gene's germline CDR1 is SQVTM and CDR2 ANQGSEA. The CDR3 has 14 amino acids. The CDR3 sequence: CSATGRTGYTEAFF. The CDR3 region has the DNA TGCAGCGCAACAGGAAGAACAGGTTACACTGAAGCTTTCTTT.

A word on this clone: Other DNA sequences of this sample code for an identical CDR3. This chain connects TRBV2 to TRBJ2-5; no reliable D call. Deletions cut 0 bases from V and 4 bases from J, with 9 bases between. CDR1 and CDR2 from the germline V gene are SNHLY and FYNNEI. The CDR3 contains 14 residues. The CDR3 DNA reads as TGTGCCAGCAGTGAAGCCACTCGCGGAGAGACCCAGTACTTC. The encoded protein is CASSEATRGETQYF. The full variable domain, with the rest looked up from reference TRBV2 and TRBJ2-5, is EPEVTQTPSHQVTQMGQEVILRCVPISNHLYFYWYRQILGQKVEFLVSFYNNEISEKSEIFDDQFSVERPDGSNFTLKIRSTKLEDSAMYFCASSEATRGETQYFGPGTRLLVL.